The 5 T cell receptor beta chains given below trace back to one sample, sequenced in a study of blood T cell repertoires in COVID-19. Only in-frame clones appear in the TCRdb table, and some are missing; sequencing was by immunoSEQ multiplex PCR. The sample gives around 67,000 clones, approximately 84% of which show up once; about 37% is in the top ten. Sequencing input: peripheral blood. The receptors originated from a man in his 70s with acute or convalescent COVID-19.

The chain is built from TRBV7-2 and TRBJ2-5; 7 nucleotides align to TRBD1. The CDR3 loop spans 14 amino acids. The germline V gene encodes CDR1 SGHTA and CDR2 FQGNSA. V was clipped by 5 bases and J by 2 bases; unmatched bases: 5. The CDR3 is CASSPGTVQETQYF. In nucleotides, the CDR3 is TGTGCCAGCAGCCCCGGGACAGTACAAGAGACCCAGTACTTC.

This clone was counted between two and nine times. The V and J genes are TRBV11-2 and TRBJ2-5; 7 positions match TRBD1. CDR3 length: 14 amino acids. With 6 bases clipped from V and 3 bases from J, the junction kept 7 bases outside the gene matches. Germline V gives CDR1 SGHAT, CDR2 FQNNGV. The CDR3 nucleotides read TGTGCCAGCAGATCTCGGACAGGCGAAGAGACCCAGTACTTC. Translation gives CASRSRTGEETQYF.

The count of this clone is one. V is TRBV6-6 and J is TRBJ2-7; possibly TRBD2 for D (5 bases). Per germline, CDR1 MNHNY and CDR2 SVGAGI (reference sequence). Trimming shortened V by 5 bases and J by 2 bases, and 10 bases separated the two germline ends. The CDR3 contains 13 residues. The CDR3 is CASSPDSPYEQYF. As DNA, the CDR3 is TGTGCCAGCAGTCCGGACTCGCCCTACGAGCAGTACTTC.

The V gene is TRBV13, the J gene TRBJ2-2; TRBD1 matches at 7 bases. The V gene end was trimmed by 2 bases and the J gene end by 5 bases; junction bases not matched to a gene: 2. From germline, CDR1 is PRHDT and CDR2 FYEKMQ (reference sequence). The CDR3 contains 14 residues. The CDR3 sequence is CASSLQTGTGELFF. DNA of the CDR3: TGTGCCAGCAGCTTACAGACAGGGACCGGGGAGCTGTTTTTT. Based on the CDR3 plus reference TRBV13 and TRBJ2-2, the full variable domain is AAGVIQSPRHLIKEKRETATLKCYPIPRHDTVYWYQQGPGQDPQFLISFYEKMQSDKGSIPDRFSAQQFSDYHSELNMSSLELGDSALYFCASSLQTGTGELFFGEGSRLTVL.

This clone was detected only once. The genes are TRBV9 and TRBJ2-7; 7 bases align to TRBD1. J was trimmed by 6 bases and V by 3 bases; bases with no gene match: 9. The CDR3 sequence is 14 residues long. Germline CDR1 SGDLS, CDR2 YYNGEE. CDR3 residues: CASSATPRGSEQYF. In DNA, the CDR3 is TGTGCCAGCAGCGCCACCCCCAGGGGGAGCGAGCAGTACTTC.